Listed here are 23 T cell receptor beta chains from one sample, sequenced in a study of CD8 T cells in Susac syndrome. RNA was extracted with the RNeasy kit, and a quantity of roughly 0.45 to 1 ug was reverse transcribed using random hexamers. Using its own MiXCR run on the immunoSEQ multiplex PCR reads, TCRdb lists one record per CDR3 protein. The sample comprises about 430,000 distinct CDR3 sequences, approximately 85% of which are singletons, and approximately 0.12% rests with the top ten. Sequencing input: CD8+ T cells from PBMCs. The receptor set was obtained from a human donor with multiple sclerosis.

The CDR3 DNA reads as TGCAGTGCTAGATGGCCGGGAGGCTTTTTCAATGAGCAGTTCTTC. It translates to CSARWPGGFFNEQFF. The V and J genes are TRBV20-1 and TRBJ2-1, with TRBD2 identical over 7 bases. The germline CDR1 and CDR2 sequences are DFQATT and SNEGSKA (reference sequence). The CDR3 extends over 15 amino acids. Trimming took 2 bases from V and 6 from J; bases not matched to a gene: 10.

V is TRBV6-5 and J is TRBJ2-7, with 8 nucleotides matching TRBD1. The CDR3 extends over 15 amino acids. J gave up 5 bases and V 0 bases, and 6 bases lay outside the gene matches. CDR1 MNHEY and CDR2 SVGAGI come from the germline V gene. The CDR3 loop is CASSYSAGGYHEQYF. Written as DNA, the CDR3 is TGTGCCAGCAGTTACTCCGCAGGGGGCTACCACGAGCAGTACTTC.

This chain joins TRBV6-1 and TRBJ1-2, with D possibly matching TRBD1 (6 bases). The length of the CDR3 is 14 residues. Trimming left V 4 bases short and J 8 bases short, with 17 bases between. The germline V gene encodes CDR1 MNHNS and CDR2 SASEGT. For the CDR3, the DNA is TGTGCCAGCAGTGCCGAAGGGGGTGTGTGGGGCTACACCTTC. It codes for CASSAEGGVWGYTF.

The genes are TRBV24-1 and TRBJ2-1; 14 positions match TRBD2. Per germline, CDR1 KGHDR and CDR2 SFDVKD. The length of the CDR3 is 16 residues. With V trimmed by 4 bases and J by 8 bases, 6 bases remained unmatched. The CDR3 DNA follows: TGTGCCACCAGTGACCCCGGGACTAGCGGGAGACATGAGCAGTTCTTC. Translated, it gives CATSDPGTSGRHEQFF.

The chain uses TRBV5-1 and TRBJ2-1; 10 bases line up with TRBD1. Germline CDR1 and CDR2: SGHRS and YFSETQ. V trimming: 3 bases; J trimming: 3 bases; junction bases outside the gene matches: 9. This CDR3 comprises 17 residues. CDR3 in amino acids: CASSWQMDRGDYNEQFF. The DNA of the CDR3 is TGCGCCAGCAGCTGGCAGATGGACAGGGGGGACTACAATGAGCAGTTCTTC.

The chain carries TRBV30 and TRBJ2-1, with TRBD2 identical over 9 bases. The germline CDR1 and CDR2 sequences are GTSNPN and SVGIG (reference sequence). Trimming took 3 bases from V and 2 from J; bases not matched to a gene: 2. The CDR3 totals 14 residues. CDR3 coding DNA: TGTGCCTGGAGGCGGGGGGGCCCCTACAATGAGCAGTTCTTC. The encoded protein is CAWRRGGPYNEQFF.

This clonotype was seen a few times. The chain is built from TRBV2 and TRBJ2-7; weak D call: TRBD1 (6 bases). Germline CDR1 is SNHLY and CDR2 is FYNNEI. Between the trimmed V and J ends, which lost 6 bases and 5 bases, there was a span of 11 bases. CDR3 length: 12 amino acids. CDR3 DNA: TGTGCCAGCAGGGATACAGGGAACGAGCAGTACTTC. Encoded protein: CASRDTGNEQYF.

This chain links TRBV27 with TRBJ2-5, with 8 bases fitting TRBD2. The CDR3 is 16 amino acids. Germline trimming cut 5 bases from V and 4 bases from J; bases unmatched to any gene: 12. Germline V gene sequence: CDR1 MNHEY, CDR2 SMNVEV (reference sequence). The CDR3 bases are TGTGCCAGCAGTGCTATAAGTGTGCTAGCGGGAGAGACCCAGTACTTC. Its protein is CASSAISVLAGETQYF.

The rearrangement links TRBV27 to TRBJ1-2; 9 nucleotides agree with TRBD1. V gave up 0 bases and J gave up 3 bases; unmatched junction bases: 5. Germline V gives CDR1 MNHEY, CDR2 SMNVEV (reference sequence). The CDR3 spans 16 residues. The CDR3 sequence is CASSLSGQGWDYGYTF. CDR3 in DNA: TGTGCCAGCAGTTTATCAGGACAGGGGTGGGACTATGGCTACACCTTC.

Ten or more counts support this clonotype. This rearrangement joins TRBV27 to TRBJ1-5; D remains ambiguous. Trimming shortened V by 6 bases and J by 0 bases, and 6 bases separated the two germline ends. The CDR3 loop spans 13 amino acids. CDR1 is MNHEY and CDR2 is SMNVEV in the germline V gene (reference sequence). The CDR3 protein is CASSLGSNQPQHF. CDR3 coding DNA: TGTGCCAGCAGCTTGGGTAGCAATCAGCCCCAGCATTTT.

This chain joins TRBV7-2 and TRBJ1-5; D remains unclear. The CDR3 runs to 17 residues. Trimming removed 0 bases from V and 0 bases from J, with 12 bases in between. Germline V CDR1 and CDR2: SGHTA, FQGNSA. CDR3 protein: CASSLALSYNSNQPQHF. CDR3 coding DNA: TGTGCCAGCAGCTTAGCGCTCAGTTACAATAGCAATCAGCCCCAGCATTTT.

This chain connects TRBV13 to TRBJ1-2, with D perhaps TRBD1 (5 bases). Looked up from germline, CDR1 is PRHDT and CDR2 is FYEKMQ (reference sequence). Trimming took off 4 bases at V and 0 bases at J, with 21 bases between the two ends. The CDR3 is made up of 18 amino acids. CDR3 sequence reads: CASSSLTVVPEANYGYTF. In nucleotides, the CDR3 is TGTGCCAGCAGCTCGTTGACAGTCGTACCAGAAGCTAACTATGGCTACACCTTC. Full variable domain (outside the CDR3, taken from reference TRBV13 and TRBJ1-2): AAGVIQSPRHLIKEKRETATLKCYPIPRHDTVYWYQQGPGQDPQFLISFYEKMQSDKGSIPDRFSAQQFSDYHSELNMSSLELGDSALYFCASSSLTVVPEANYGYTFGSGTRLTVV.

CDR3 sequence (DNA): TGTGCCAGCAGTTTCGGAAATGCGGGGGAGCAGTACTTC. It specifies CASSFGNAGEQYF. This rearrangement joins TRBV27 to TRBJ2-7; maybe TRBD2 (6 bases). This CDR3 region has 13 residues. Trimming stripped 3 bases from V and 7 bases from J, with 13 bases between. Germline V gene sequence: CDR1 MNHEY, CDR2 SMNVEV (reference sequence).

The chain couples TRBV5-6 to TRBJ2-7; D ambiguous. Germline V gene sequence: CDR1 SGHDT, CDR2 YYEEEE. This CDR3 has 16 residues. Between the trimmed V and J ends, which lost 0 bases and 6 bases, there was a span of 19 bases. The CDR3 region is CASSLDTVSFQSEQYF. The CDR3 nucleotides read TGTGCCAGCAGCTTGGATACGGTGTCGTTTCAAAGCGAGCAGTACTTC.

Turning to this clonotype: A junction boundary mismatches the germline segment, possibly from a read error. The chain recombines TRBV4-1 with TRBJ2-3, with 7 bases that match TRBD1. CDR3 length: 17 amino acids. Germline lookup yields CDR1 MGHRA and CDR2 YSYEKL. CDR3 residues: CAGSQGWDREYTDTQYF. The CDR3 bases are TGCGCCGGCAGCCAAGGATGGGACAGAGAATACACAGATACGCAGTATTTT.

This clonotype was recorded a few times. The chain has TRBV6-1 and TRBJ1-6; D might be TRBD1 (5 bases). This CDR3 has 14 residues. CDR1 is MNHNS, CDR2 SASEGT, per germline. Deletions cut 5 bases from V and 8 bases from J, with 13 bases between. CDR3 in amino acids: CASSWGRDDSPLHF. The CDR3 coding sequence is TGTGCCAGCAGTTGGGGCAGGGACGATTCACCCCTCCACTTT.

This rearrangement joins TRBV27 to TRBJ2-3, with D maybe TRBD1 (6 bases). The CDR3 is made up of 16 amino acids. The V gene's germline CDR1 is MNHEY and CDR2 SMNVEV (reference sequence). Trimming stripped 5 bases from V and 3 bases from J, with 18 bases between. CDR3 sequence: CASSPRTVGPTDTQYF. In nucleotides, the CDR3 is TGTGCCAGCAGTCCACGGACAGTTGGGCCGACAGATACGCAGTATTTT.

V usage is TRBV9 and J usage is TRBJ2-7; no clear D gene. The V and J ends lost 4 bases and 2 bases respectively, with 13 bases between them. The CDR3 is made up of 14 amino acids. Per germline, CDR1 SGDLS and CDR2 YYNGEE. CDR3 sequence reads: CASSPRPSTYEQYF. In nucleotides, the CDR3 is TGTGCCAGCAGCCCTAGACCCTCCACCTACGAGCAGTACTTC.

The chain joins TRBV27 to TRBJ1-2; D not certain. This CDR3 has 13 residues. Per the germline V gene, CDR1 is MNHEY and CDR2 is SMNVEV (reference sequence). The germline V and J ends were trimmed by 3 bases and 8 bases, with 13 bases remaining between them. This CDR3 reads CASSFSPGEGYTF. The CDR3 coding sequence is TGTGCCAGCAGTTTTTCCCCCGGGGAAGGCTACACCTTC.

CDR3 nucleotide sequence: TGTGCCAGCAGCGTACAACAGGGGACTCACTTTTACCCAGCAGATACGCAGTATTTT. Protein: CASSVQQGTHFYPADTQYF. V gene TRBV9 combines with J gene TRBJ2-3; maybe TRBD1 (7 bases). The CDR3 runs to 19 residues. Trimming took 1 base from V and 4 from J, leaving 25 bases between them. Germline V gene sequence: CDR1 SGDLS, CDR2 YYNGEE.

This clonotype was seen a single time. The J gene is TRBJ1-2, the V gene TRBV12-3 or TRBV12-4; 8 bases align to TRBD1. The CDR3 is made up of 13 amino acids. The trim removed 1 base at V and 8 bases at J, leaving 3 bases unmatched. In nucleotides, the CDR3 is TGTGCCAGCAGTTTAGGGACAGGGACCGGCTACACCTTC. This encodes CASSLGTGTGYTF.

V gene TRBV4-1 combines with J gene TRBJ2-3, with a tentative D call TRBD2 (5 bases). Trimming pared 4 bases from V and 1 base from J, leaving 12 bases between. Germline values: CDR1 MGHRA, CDR2 YSYEKL. The CDR3 is made up of 15 amino acids. CDR3 bases: TGCGCCAGCAGCCCGGACGGGGAACGCACAGATACGCAGTATTTT. Protein sequence: CASSPDGERTDTQYF.

The V and J genes are TRBV27 and TRBJ2-2; D gene uncertain. The V end was cut by 10 bases, the J end by 3 bases, with 6 bases between. CDR3 length equals 11 residues. Germline assignment: CDR1 MNHEY and CDR2 SMNVEV (reference sequence). CDR3: CATSYTGELFF. The CDR3 nucleotides are TGTGCCACCTCGTACACCGGGGAGCTGTTTTTT.